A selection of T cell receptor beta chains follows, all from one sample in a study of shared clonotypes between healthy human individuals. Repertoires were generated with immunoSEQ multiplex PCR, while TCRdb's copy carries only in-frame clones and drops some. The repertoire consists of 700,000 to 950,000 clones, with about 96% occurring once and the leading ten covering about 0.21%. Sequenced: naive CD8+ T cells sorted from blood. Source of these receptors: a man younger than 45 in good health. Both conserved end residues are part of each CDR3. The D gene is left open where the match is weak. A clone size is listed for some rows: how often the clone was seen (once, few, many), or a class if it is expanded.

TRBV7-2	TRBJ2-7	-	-	CASSLRGYEQYF	TGTGCCAGCAGCTTAAGAGGTTACGAGCAGTACTTC
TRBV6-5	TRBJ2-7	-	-	CASRLAYEQYF	TGTGCCAGCAGGCTAGCGTACGAGCAGTACTTC
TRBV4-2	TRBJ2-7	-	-	CASSQGGLTYEQYF	TGTGCCAGCAGCCAAGGCGGATTGACCTACGAGCAGTACTTC
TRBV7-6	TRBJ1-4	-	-	CASSLGEGREKLFF	TGTGCCAGCAGCTTAGGAGAAGGACGCGAAAAACTGTTTTTT
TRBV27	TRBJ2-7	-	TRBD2	CASSLSWLAGGATYEQYF	TGTGCCAGCAGTTTATCGTGGCTAGCGGGAGGGGCCACCTACGAGCAGTACTTC
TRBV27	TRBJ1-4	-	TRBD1	CASSRRDRSNEKLFF	TGTGCCAGCAGCCGCCGGGACAGATCTAATGAAAAACTGTTTTTT
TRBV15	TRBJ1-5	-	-	CATSPEGVRGQPQHF	TGTGCCACCAGCCCAGAGGGAGTTCGGGGTCAGCCCCAGCATTTT
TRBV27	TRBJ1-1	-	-	CATLSGSNGAFF	TGTGCCACCCTAAGTGGATCAAACGGAGCTTTCTTT
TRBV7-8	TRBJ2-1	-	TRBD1	CASSPISGETGRFLYNEQFF	TGTGCCAGCAGCCCCATTTCTGGGGAGACAGGGAGATTCTTATACAATGAGCAGTTCTTC
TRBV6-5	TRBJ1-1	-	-	CASSPDMNTEAFF	TGTGCCAGCAGTCCGGATATGAACACTGAAGCTTTCTTT
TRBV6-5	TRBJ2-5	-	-	CASSSRQANAQYF	TGTGCCAGCAGTTCCCGACAGGCAAATGCCCAGTACTTC
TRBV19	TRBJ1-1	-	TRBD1	CASSPSTGDTEAFF	TGTGCCAGTAGTCCTTCTACAGGGGACACTGAAGCTTTCTTT
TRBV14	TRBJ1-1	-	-	CASSPGNTEAFF	TGTGCCAGCAGTCCGGGGAACACTGAAGCTTTCTTT
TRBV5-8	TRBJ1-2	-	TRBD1	CASSLGQGHYGYTF	TGTGCCAGCAGCTTGGGACAGGGCCACTATGGCTACACCTTC
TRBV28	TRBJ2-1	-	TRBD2	CASSLLAGAGEQFF	TGTGCCAGCAGTTTACTAGCGGGAGCGGGGGAGCAGTTCTTC
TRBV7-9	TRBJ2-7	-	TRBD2	CASSFGGEPYEQYF	TGTGCCAGCAGCTTCGGGGGGGAGCCCTACGAGCAGTACTTC
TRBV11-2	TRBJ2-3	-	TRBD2	CASSSTGLAATDTQYF	TGTGCCAGCAGCTCGACGGGACTAGCAGCCACAGATACGCAGTATTTT
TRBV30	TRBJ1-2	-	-	CAWSAGWGYTF	TGTGCCTGGAGTGCGGGCTGGGGCTACACCTTC
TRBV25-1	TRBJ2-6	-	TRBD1	CASSELAGGNSGANVLTF	TGTGCCAGCAGTGAATTGGCAGGGGGTAATTCTGGGGCCAACGTCCTGACTTTC
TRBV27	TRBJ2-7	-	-	CASSNERTEQYF	TGTGCCAGCAGCAACGAGCGAACTGAGCAGTACTTC
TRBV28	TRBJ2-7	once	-	CASSMVSSSYEQYF	TGTGCCAGCAGTATGGTCAGTTCCTCCTACGAGCAGTACTTC